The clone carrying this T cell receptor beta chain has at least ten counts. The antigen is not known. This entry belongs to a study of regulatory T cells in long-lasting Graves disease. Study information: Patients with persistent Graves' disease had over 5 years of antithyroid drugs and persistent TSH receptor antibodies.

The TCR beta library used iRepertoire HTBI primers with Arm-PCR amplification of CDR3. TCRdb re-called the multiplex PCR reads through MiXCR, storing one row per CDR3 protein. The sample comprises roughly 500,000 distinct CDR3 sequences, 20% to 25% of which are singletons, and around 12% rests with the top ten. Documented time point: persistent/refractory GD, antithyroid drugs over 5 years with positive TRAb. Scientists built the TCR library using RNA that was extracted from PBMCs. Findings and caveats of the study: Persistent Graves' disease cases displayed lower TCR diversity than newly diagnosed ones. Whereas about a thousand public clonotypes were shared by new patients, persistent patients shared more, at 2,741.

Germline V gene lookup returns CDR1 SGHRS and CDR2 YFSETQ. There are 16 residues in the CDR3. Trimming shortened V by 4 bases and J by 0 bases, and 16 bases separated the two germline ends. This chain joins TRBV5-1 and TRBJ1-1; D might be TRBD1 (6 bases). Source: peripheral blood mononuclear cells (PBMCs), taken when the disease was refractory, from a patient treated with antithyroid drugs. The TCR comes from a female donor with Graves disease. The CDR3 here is CASSPGQMLLNTEAFF. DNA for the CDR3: TGCGCCAGCAGCCCGGGACAAATGCTCTTGAACACTGAAGCTTTCTTT.